Each of the 19 T cell receptor beta chains below was sequenced from the same sample in a study of blood T cell repertoires in COVID-19. TCRdb keeps only in-frame clones here, not all; method: immunoSEQ multiplex PCR. The profile shows over 100,000 clones, about 83% of them singletons. Sequencing input: peripheral blood. These receptors originate from a man aged 40-50 years with active or convalescent COVID-19.

The chain is built from TRBV6-2 or TRBV6-3 and TRBJ2-1; 13 bases line up with TRBD2. This CDR3 contains 16 residues. Germline lookup yields CDR1 MNHEY and CDR2 SVGEGT. Germline trimming cut 5 bases from V and 7 bases from J; bases unmatched to any gene: 8. The CDR3 coding sequence is TGTGCCAGCAGTCTGCGACTAGCGGGGGGTGCTAATGAGCAGTTCTTC. This sequence encodes CASSLRLAGGANEQFF.

V gene TRBV5-5 combines with J gene TRBJ2-4, with D perhaps TRBD1 (7 bases). The CDR3 spans 16 residues. Between the trimmed V and J ends, which lost 4 bases and 6 bases, there was a span of 20 bases. Germline V gives CDR1 SGHKS, CDR2 YYEKEE (reference sequence). The CDR3 nucleotides are TGTGCCAGCAGCGGGGGGACAGCCTCCGGGGGAAACATTCAGTACTTC. Translated, it gives CASSGGTASGGNIQYF.

V usage is TRBV5-1 and J usage is TRBJ2-2, with D perhaps TRBD1 (6 bases). V lost 0 bases to trimming and J lost 1 base, with 7 bases between them. The CDR3 spans 15 residues. From germline, CDR1 is SGHRS and CDR2 YFSETQ. CDR3 sequence: CASSLGQENTGELFF. The CDR3 nucleotides read TGCGCCAGCAGCTTGGGACAGGAGAACACCGGGGAGCTGTTTTTT.

In DNA, the CDR3 is TGTGCCAGCAGCCTGACAGGGGGCGTTCAGCCCCAGCATTTT. This sequence encodes CASSLTGGVQPQHF. The chain employs TRBV6-2 or TRBV6-3 and TRBJ1-5; 10 bases are shared with TRBD1. Unmatched junction bases numbered 5, after V lost 6 bases and J lost 6 bases. CDR3 size: 14 residues. CDR1 and CDR2 from the germline V gene are MNHEY and SVGEGT.

The chain is built from TRBV6-2 or TRBV6-3 and TRBJ2-1; a weak D match, TRBD1 (6 bases). Trimming stripped 2 bases from V and 5 bases from J, with 10 bases between. Germline V CDR1 and CDR2: MNHEY, SVGEGT. This CDR3 contains 14 residues. CDR3 loop: CASSYGGRDNEQFF. CDR3 DNA: TGTGCCAGCAGTTACGGGGGCCGTGACAATGAGCAGTTCTTC.

This chain links TRBV10-3 with TRBJ2-7; 11 positions agree with TRBD1. The germline V gene encodes CDR1 ENHRY and CDR2 SYGVKD. The V gene end was trimmed by 10 bases and the J gene end by 1 base; junction bases not matched to a gene: 6. The CDR3 runs to 14 residues. The CDR3 loop reads CATRTGGSSYEQYF. CDR3 bases: TGTGCCACCCGGACAGGGGGCTCTTCCTACGAGCAGTACTTC.

CDR3 in DNA: TGCGCCAGCAGCTTGAAGGGACAGGGCGCCGGGGAGCTGTTTTTT. Translating gives CASSLKGQGAGELFF. The chain uses TRBV5-1 and TRBJ2-2, with TRBD1 identical over 9 bases. The CDR3 is made up of 15 amino acids. With 1 base clipped from V and 6 bases from J, the junction kept 4 bases outside the gene matches. CDR1 is SGHRS and CDR2 is YFSETQ in the germline V gene. The whole variable domain, filled in from reference TRBV5-1 and TRBJ2-2, reads KAGVTQTPRYLIKTRGQQVTLSCSPISGHRSVSWYQQTPGQGLQFLFEYFSETQRNKGNFPGRFSGRQFSNSRSEMNVSTLELGDSALYLCASSLKGQGAGELFFGEGSRLTVL.

This clone has only a few counts. The V call is TRBV7-9, the J call TRBJ1-3, with D possibly matching TRBD1 (6 bases). With 3 bases removed from V and 0 bases from J, the gap between germline ends came to 18 bases. Germline CDR1 is SEHNR and CDR2 is FQNEAQ (reference sequence). The CDR3 covers 18 residues. The CDR3 bases are TGTGCCAGCAGCTTTTCCTTTATTACGACAGGCTCTGGAAACACCATATATTTT. Its protein is CASSFSFITTGSGNTIYF.

This chain joins TRBV12-3 or TRBV12-4 and TRBJ1-1, with D possibly being TRBD1 (6 bases). This CDR3 spans 12 amino acids. V was shortened by 5 bases and J by 11 bases, with 15 bases between the two germline ends. CDR3 DNA: TGTGCCAGCAGTCTACAGGGAAGTGGCGCTTTCTTT. This translates into CASSLQGSGAFF.

The chain employs TRBV9 and TRBJ2-7; TRBD1 aligns across 7 bases. The germline CDR1 and CDR2 sequences are SGDLS and YYNGEE. The CDR3 consists of 15 residues. V lost 4 bases to trimming and J lost 2 bases; unmatched junction nucleotides: 9. CDR3 nucleotides: TGTGCCAGCAGCTCCCACCGGGACAGAGCCTACGAGCAGTACTTC. This codes for CASSSHRDRAYEQYF.

The rearrangement links TRBV20-1 to TRBJ1-3, with no clear D. V lost 3 bases and J 0 bases, leaving 9 bases between the germline ends. The CDR3 is 14 residues long. CDR1 is DFQATT, CDR2 SNEGSKA, per germline (reference sequence). The CDR3 region is CSASLRSSGNTIYF. CDR3 nucleotides: TGCAGTGCTAGTTTGCGGAGCTCTGGAAACACCATATATTTT.

The genes are TRBV11-3 and TRBJ2-7; 7 positions agree with TRBD1. The germline V gene has CDR1 SGHNT and CDR2 YENEEA. The CDR3 sequence is 13 residues long. V lost 1 base to trimming and J lost 3 bases; unmatched junction nucleotides: 0. The CDR3 bases are TGTGCCAGCAGCTTAGGGGACAGCTACGAGCAGTACTTC. As protein: CASSLGDSYEQYF.

V usage is TRBV10-3 and J usage is TRBJ2-7; the match to TRBD1 covers 12 bases. Germline CDR1 and CDR2: ENHRY and SYGVKD. CDR3 size: 17 residues. The V and J ends lost 3 bases and 5 bases, in that order; junction bases with no gene match: 11. In nucleotides, the CDR3 is TGTGCCATCAGTGATGTGGCCGGGACAGGGGGCATCGACGAGCAGTACTTC. Amino acids: CAISDVAGTGGIDEQYF.

The chain links TRBV2 to TRBJ2-1; D is uncertain. V was pared by 10 bases and J by 5 bases, with 6 bases between. Looked up from germline, CDR1 is SNHLY and CDR2 is FYNNEI. The CDR3 runs to 10 residues. The CDR3 bases are TGTGCCACGGGTGACAATGAGCAGTTCTTC. It codes for CATGDNEQFF.

This chain links TRBV27 with TRBJ2-1; 9 bases are a match to TRBD1. The junction had 7 bases not matched to a gene; V was cut back by 6 bases and J by 4 bases. This CDR3 is built from 15 residues. Germline assignment: CDR1 MNHEY and CDR2 SMNVEV (reference sequence). The CDR3 coding sequence is TGTGCCAGCAGATCCGGGACAGGGTCTTACAATGAGCAGTTCTTC. It codes for CASRSGTGSYNEQFF.

The table lists this clone with a count of one. The chain carries TRBV5-6 and TRBJ2-3, with D tentatively TRBD1 (6 bases). V lost 0 bases, J lost 1 base, and 9 bases lay in between. The CDR3 is made up of 15 amino acids. Germline V gene sequence: CDR1 SGHDT, CDR2 YYEEEE. CDR3 amino acids: CASSLVKGGTDTQYF. In DNA, the CDR3 is TGTGCCAGCAGCTTGGTTAAGGGGGGCACAGATACGCAGTATTTT.

This clone was recorded a few times. The chain employs TRBV25-1 and TRBJ1-4; TRBD1 agrees at 9 bases. The CDR3 runs to 13 residues. Losses at the gene ends were 8 bases for V and 5 bases for J; bases not matched to a gene: 3. Germline loops: CDR1 MGHDK, CDR2 SYGVNS. This CDR3 reads CASGGTGNEKLFF. For the CDR3, the DNA is TGTGCCAGCGGGGGGACAGGGAATGAAAAACTGTTTTTT.

This sequence joins TRBV7-9 and TRBJ2-3, with D maybe TRBD1 (6 bases). The CDR3 runs 15 residues. Germline CDR1 and CDR2: SEHNR and FQNEAQ (reference sequence). V gave up 4 bases and J gave up 0 bases, with 11 bases separating them. CDR3 nucleotide sequence: TGTGCCAGCAGCTCCTTGGACAGAAGCACAGATACGCAGTATTTT. Translated: CASSSLDRSTDTQYF.

This clone was counted a single time. The genes are TRBV24-1 and TRBJ2-1; 8 bases agree with TRBD2. V shed 2 bases, J shed 15 bases, and the junction held 32 bases outside the gene matches. Germline V gene data show CDR1 as KGHDR and CDR2 as SFDVKD. This CDR3 is built from 21 residues. CDR3 residues: CATSDSPPCIFLGGAFYLGFF. Here the CDR3 DNA reads TGTGCCACCAGTGATTCTCCCCCGTGTATCTTTCTCGGGGGGGCTTTTTATTTGGGGTTCTTC.